The entry below gives a single TCR beta chain sequence along with its context. Its antigen remains unknown. A multiplex PCR was run with 60 Vbeta primers and 13 Jbeta primers. Using immunoSEQ multiplex PCR, the repertoire was profiled, and TCRdb retains in-frame clones only, with some absent. Among 120,000 or so clones listed, more than 65% were seen once. The data derive from a study of cytomegalovirus exposure and HLA in healthy donors. Study-wide points: Beyond CMV serostatus, there was no information to go on about immune exposure. With DRB1 most and HLA-C fewest, TCR association rates differed between HLA loci in a later analysis.

Sequencing was carried out using PBMCs. The receptor was derived from a man between 25 and 39 years old in good health and CMV-seropositive.

The CDR3 is CASSSGGSFSTDTQYF. The DNA for the CDR3 is TGTGCCAGCAGCTCAGGAGGGAGCTTTAGCACAGATACGCAGTATTTT. The chain has TRBV11-2 and TRBJ2-3; a weak D match, TRBD2 (6 bases). This CDR3 spans 16 amino acids. CDR1 SGHAT and CDR2 FQNNGV come from the germline V gene. V dropped 4 bases and J dropped 0 bases, with 14 bases sitting between them.